This T cell receptor beta chain originates from a study of metastatic and nonmetastatic thyroid tumors. Study context: A comparison of repertoires was made across blood and tumor or nodule tissue from malignant and benign thyroid patients.

V trimming: 0 bases; J trimming: 7 bases; junction bases outside the gene matches: 8. This CDR3 has 15 residues. The germline CDR1 and CDR2 sequences are MDHEN and SYDVKM. In the study's own analysis: Across clinicopathological groups, CDR3 differences served as the basis for building a distant-metastasis classifier for papillary thyroid cancer. Using MiXCR, TCRdb reanalyzed the PCR reads. Here the V and J calls rest on TCRdb's processing, not on the authors' analysis. Here the sample spans over 5,000 clones, approximately 30% being singletons. All patients were untreated before thyroid surgery. General study results and limits: In both blood and tumor samples, TCR beta diversity was reported significantly higher for malignant than benign nodules.

By its share, this clone is medium-sized. What it binds is not known. The chain has TRBV28 and TRBJ2-7; 8 nucleotides match TRBD2. Material: adjacent normal tissue. The receptor's source is a female donor with papillary thyroid cancer or a benign thyroid nodule (not recorded which). Some clones in this sample may be carry-over from other donors' samples. CDR3: CASSLWSGRGSEQYF. The CDR3 coding sequence is TGTGCCAGCAGTTTATGGTCCGGGAGGGGCTCTGAGCAGTACTTC. The whole variable domain, remainder taken from reference TRBV28 and TRBJ2-7, is DVKVTQSSRYLVKRTGEKVFLECVQDMDHENMFWYRQDPGLGLRLIYFSYDVKMKEKGDIPEGYSVSREKKERFSLILESASTNQTSMYLCASSLWSGRGSEQYFGPGTRLTVT.